Sequencing of this T cell receptor (beta chain) was carried out in a study of graft-versus-host responses after intestinal transplantation. Remarks on this clone: Its antigen is still unknown.

Method: immunoSEQ multiplex PCR; TCRdb's copy keeps in-frame clones and lacks some. The sample yields around 99,000 clones, 87% seen once. The source material was unstimulated CD4+ T cells sorted from spleen or lymph node cells, sampled before transplant. The sequence derives from a human donor who was the organ donor for an intestinal transplant.

The CDR3 sequence: CASIAGRPYNEQFF. The DNA of the CDR3 is TGTGCCAGTATCGCGGGGAGACCCTACAATGAGCAGTTCTTC. This chain links TRBV19 with TRBJ2-1, with D perhaps TRBD2 (6 bases). The CDR3 sequence is 14 residues long. Germline CDR1 reads LNHDA; CDR2 reads SQIVND (reference sequence). Trimming pared 7 bases from V and 2 bases from J, leaving 12 bases between. The entire variable domain, with the rest obtained from reference TRBV19 and TRBJ2-1, is as follows: DGGITQSPKYLFRKEGQNVTLSCEQNLNHDAMYWYRQDPGQGLRLIYYSQIVNDFQKGDIAEGYSVSREKKESFPLTVTSAQKNPTAFYLCASIAGRPYNEQFFGPGTRLTVL.